Listed here are 25 T cell receptor beta chains from one sample, sequenced in a study of cytomegalovirus exposure and HLA in healthy donors. A multiplex PCR was run with 60 Vbeta primers and 13 Jbeta primers. The repertoire was sequenced with immunoSEQ multiplex PCR; TCRdb's copy has only in-frame clones and lacks some. The sample carries roughly 140,000 clones, more than 75% recorded once. Sequences were obtained from PBMCs. The receptors come from a woman younger than 35 in good health and CMV-seronegative.

This sequence joins TRBV14 and TRBJ1-2; 8 nucleotides agree with TRBD1. J lost 7 bases, V lost 1 base, and 8 bases had no gene match. The length of the CDR3 is 15 residues. Germline CDR1 is SGHDN and CDR2 is FVKESK. CDR3 protein: CASSQVGRGRGGYTF. The CDR3 coding sequence is TGTGCCAGCAGCCAAGTGGGCAGGGGGCGAGGTGGCTACACCTTC.

V gene TRBV7-7 combines with J gene TRBJ2-1, with a tentative D call TRBD2 (6 bases). V lost 5 bases and J lost 5, with 13 bases in between. Germline V gene data show CDR1 as SSHAT and CDR2 as FNYEAQ (reference sequence). CDR3 size: 14 residues. CDR3 protein: CASSPTGDHNEQFF. The CDR3 DNA is TGTGCCAGCAGCCCCACGGGGGACCACAATGAGCAGTTCTTC.

The chain uses TRBV11-3 and TRBJ2-1; TRBD2 matches at 11 bases. V lost 6 bases to trimming and J lost 9 bases; unmatched junction nucleotides: 10. The CDR3 runs 15 residues. Per the germline V gene, CDR1 is SGHNT and CDR2 is YENEEA. The CDR3 DNA reads as TGTGCCAGCAGTATGGGGAGTGGGACTAGCGGTGAGCAGTTCTTC. It encodes CASSMGSGTSGEQFF.

V gene TRBV6-8 combines with J gene TRBJ1-4; TRBD1 agrees at 10 bases. The CDR3 is 17 amino acids. V was clipped by 6 bases and J by 1 base; unmatched bases: 8. Germline lookup yields CDR1 MNHGY and CDR2 SAAAGT. In DNA, the CDR3 is TGTGCCAGCAGCGCCGCCCGGGACAGGGGAACTAATGAAAAACTGTTTTTT. This sequence encodes CASSAARDRGTNEKLFF.

The chain carries TRBV27 and TRBJ1-5; D is perhaps TRBD1 (6 bases). The CDR3 covers 13 residues. CDR1 is MNHEY, CDR2 SMNVEV, per germline (reference sequence). V was shortened by 6 bases and J by 4 bases, with 10 bases between the two germline ends. The CDR3 spells CASRQGRNQPQHF. CDR3 DNA sequence: TGTGCCAGCAGACAGGGCCGGAATCAGCCCCAGCATTTT.

This chain connects TRBV13 to TRBJ2-6; 8 bases are a match to TRBD1. J gave up 0 bases and V 0 bases, and 4 bases lay outside the gene matches. The length of the CDR3 is 18 residues. CDR1 and CDR2 (germline): PRHDT, FYEKMQ (reference sequence). CDR3 bases: TGTGCCAGCAGCTTAGGATACAGGGGGGACTCTGGGGCCAACGTCCTGACTTTC. This codes for CASSLGYRGDSGANVLTF. The full variable domain, in which reference TRBV13 and TRBJ2-6 provide the parts outside the CDR3, is AAGVIQSPRHLIKEKRETATLKCYPIPRHDTVYWYQQGPGQDPQFLISFYEKMQSDKGSIPDRFSAQQFSDYHSELNMSSLELGDSALYFCASSLGYRGDSGANVLTFGAGSRLTVL.

This chain links TRBV28 with TRBJ2-3; 7 nucleotides match TRBD2. With V trimmed by 6 bases and J by 8 bases, 8 bases remained unmatched. CDR1 is MDHEN, CDR2 SYDVKM, per germline. This CDR3 has 13 residues. CDR3 DNA sequence: TGTGCCAGCAGCACCCCAGCGGGATCTACGCAGTATTTT. Its translation: CASSTPAGSTQYF.

This clone was detected a few times. The V and J genes are TRBV7-2 and TRBJ2-2, with D unclear. The CDR3 runs to 11 residues. Trimming pared 2 bases from V and 8 bases from J, leaving 3 bases between. Looked up from germline, CDR1 is SGHTA and CDR2 is FQGNSA. DNA of the CDR3: TGTGCCAGCAGCTTACCAGGGGAGCTGTTTTTT. This translates into CASSLPGELFF.

CDR3 protein: CASSSGGYSYEQYF. Here the CDR3 DNA reads TGCGCCAGCTCGTCAGGGGGCTATTCGTACGAGCAGTACTTC. The chain recombines TRBV10-2 with TRBJ2-7; 8 bases map to TRBD1. CDR3 length equals 14 residues. The germline V gene has CDR1 WSHSY and CDR2 SAAADI. Trimming removed 8 bases from V and 4 bases from J; junction bases left unmatched: 10.

There are a few counts of this clone. The chain recombines TRBV7-2 with TRBJ2-2; D ambiguous. Trimming stripped 1 base from V and 4 bases from J, with 10 bases between. Germline V CDR1 and CDR2: SGHTA, FQGNSA. The CDR3 has 15 amino acids. Here the CDR3 reads CASSLVGWSTGELFF. The CDR3 DNA reads TGTGCCAGCAGCTTAGTGGGCTGGTCCACCGGGGAGCTGTTTTTT.

The chain combines TRBV2 with TRBJ2-7; 14 positions agree with TRBD2. Trimming at V came to 2 bases and at J to 4 bases, leaving 25 bases not matched to a gene. The CDR3 runs 23 residues. Germline values: CDR1 SNHLY, CDR2 FYNNEI. The CDR3 is CASSELSTGSGLAGGKWGYEQYF. The CDR3 DNA is TGTGCCAGCAGTGAATTGTCTACTGGTAGTGGACTAGCGGGAGGCAAGTGGGGTTACGAGCAGTACTTC.

The V and J genes are TRBV10-3 and TRBJ2-5; 9 bases are a match to TRBD2. Losses at the gene ends were 6 bases for V and 5 bases for J; bases not matched to a gene: 10. CDR3 length equals 15 residues. Germline loops: CDR1 ENHRY, CDR2 SYGVKD. The CDR3 region is CAIRPSGGPGETQYF. CDR3 coding DNA: TGTGCCATCAGACCGAGCGGGGGGCCCGGTGAGACCCAGTACTTC.

CDR3 residues: CASSRPGGARFEETQYF. Written as DNA, the CDR3 is TGTGCCAGCTCACGCCCGGGGGGGGCGAGGTTTGAAGAGACCCAGTACTTC. The chain couples TRBV18 to TRBJ2-5; 8 bases are shared with TRBD2. The CDR3 runs to 17 residues. Trimming at V came to 4 bases and at J to 3 bases, leaving 13 bases not matched to a gene. Germline V gene data show CDR1 as KGHSH and CDR2 as LQKENI.

V and J are TRBV10-1 and TRBJ2-5; TRBD1 matches at 7 bases. The CDR3 spans 13 residues. Germline assignment: CDR1 WNHNN and CDR2 SYGVQD (reference sequence). J lost 13 bases, V lost 6 bases, and 14 bases had no gene match. The CDR3 reads CASSCGQAPSRYF. CDR3 bases: TGCGCCAGCAGCTGCGGACAGGCGCCATCCCGGTACTTC.

The chain employs TRBV5-5 and TRBJ2-3; D is possibly TRBD2 (6 bases). The CDR3 consists of 16 residues. V lost 4 bases, J lost 2 bases, and 17 bases lay in between. CDR1 and CDR2 (germline): SGHKS, YYEKEE (reference sequence). DNA for the CDR3: TGTGCCAGCAGCAGTCGGCGGCGGGGAGCCACAGATACGCAGTATTTT. Its protein is CASSSRRRGATDTQYF.

V usage is TRBV5-6 and J usage is TRBJ1-2; TRBD1 matches at 10 bases. Trimming removed 6 bases from V and 7 bases from J; junction bases left unmatched: 12. The CDR3 contains 15 residues. Germline CDR1 and CDR2: SGHDT and YYEEEE. The CDR3 is CASTLLGGQGLGYTF. For the CDR3, the DNA is TGTGCCAGCACCCTACTCGGGGGACAGGGGCTTGGCTACACCTTC.

The chain couples TRBV29-1 to TRBJ2-1, with TRBD2 matching 10 bases. Losses at the gene ends were 7 bases for V and 3 bases for J; bases not matched to a gene: 6. This CDR3 contains 14 residues. CDR1 and CDR2 from the germline V gene are SQVTM and ANQGSEA. CDR3 residues: CSGYGLADYNEQFF. For the CDR3, the DNA is TGCAGCGGATATGGACTAGCGGACTACAATGAGCAGTTCTTC.

The chain employs TRBV28 and TRBJ1-2, with 8 positions matching TRBD1. CDR3 size: 13 residues. The V segment lost 5 bases and the J segment 8 bases; nucleotides outside the gene matches: 7. The germline V gene has CDR1 MDHEN and CDR2 SYDVKM. This CDR3 is CASSIGTGAGYTF. The CDR3 nucleotides are TGTGCCAGCAGTATCGGGACAGGTGCCGGCTACACCTTC.

The chain couples TRBV27 to TRBJ2-1, with 7 positions matching TRBD1. The V segment lost 7 bases and the J segment 0 bases; nucleotides outside the gene matches: 9. Germline V gives CDR1 MNHEY, CDR2 SMNVEV (reference sequence). This CDR3 comprises 16 residues. For the CDR3, the DNA is TGTGCCAGCACCAGGGACAGAACGCTCTCCTACAATGAGCAGTTCTTC. This gives the protein CASTRDRTLSYNEQFF.

The genes are TRBV7-9 and TRBJ2-2; TRBD1 aligns across 7 bases. V shed 5 bases, J shed 4 bases, and the junction held 19 bases outside the gene matches. This CDR3 spans 19 amino acids. Germline CDR1 is SEHNR and CDR2 is FQNEAQ (reference sequence). The CDR3 DNA follows: TGTGCCAGCAGCCTTAGTTTCGGGACAGCGACCCTAGGCACCGGGGAGCTGTTTTTT. It translates to CASSLSFGTATLGTGELFF.

This clone was observed once. The rearrangement joins TRBV2 to TRBJ2-2; possibly TRBD1 for D (6 bases). The CDR3 has 13 amino acids. Germline values: CDR1 SNHLY, CDR2 FYNNEI. V was trimmed by 7 bases and J by 0 bases, leaving 6 bases between them. This CDR3 is CASNRANTGELFF. In DNA form, the CDR3 reads TGTGCCAGCAACAGGGCGAACACCGGGGAGCTGTTTTTT.

V usage is TRBV4-1 and J usage is TRBJ2-7; 10 positions agree with TRBD2. V shed 0 bases, J shed 3 bases, and the junction held 2 bases outside the gene matches. The CDR3 runs to 15 residues. Germline V gene sequence: CDR1 MGHRA, CDR2 YSYEKL. CDR3: CASSQEKRGGYEQYF. The CDR3, as DNA: TGCGCCAGCAGCCAAGAGAAGCGGGGGGGCTACGAGCAGTACTTC.

The rearrangement links TRBV7-8 to TRBJ1-1; D gene unclear. V lost 6 bases and J lost 1, with 18 bases in between. This CDR3 has 16 amino acids. In germline, CDR1 is SGHVS, CDR2 FQNEAQ. As DNA, the CDR3 is TGTGCCAGCAGTCCAAAGGCCGGGGTTGGGAACACTGAAGCTTTCTTT. Its protein is CASSPKAGVGNTEAFF.

Comments on this clone: The germline gene is not matched at one end of the junction; a read error may be the cause. The chain links TRBV5-4 to TRBJ2-1, with 8 bases fitting TRBD2. This CDR3 has 16 residues. CDR1 is SGHNT, CDR2 YYREEE, per germline (reference sequence). CDR3 DNA: TGTGCCAGCAGGGGGCGGCCGGCGGGGGGAAGGAATGGGCAGTTCTTC. Protein sequence: CASRGRPAGGRNGQFF.

V is TRBV28 and J is TRBJ2-7; TRBD1 might be the D (6 bases). Trimming left V 5 bases short and J 3 bases short, with 17 bases between. CDR3 length equals 15 residues. Germline V lookup: CDR1 MDHEN, CDR2 SYDVKM. This CDR3 is CASSTRDKLIYEQYF. The CDR3 region has the DNA TGTGCCAGCAGTACCCGGGACAAACTGATCTACGAGCAGTACTTC. Drawing the rest from reference TRBV28 and TRBJ2-7, the complete variable domain is DVKVTQSSRYLVKRTGEKVFLECVQDMDHENMFWYRQDPGLGLRLIYFSYDVKMKEKGDIPEGYSVSREKKERFSLILESASTNQTSMYLCASSTRDKLIYEQYFGPGTRLTVT.